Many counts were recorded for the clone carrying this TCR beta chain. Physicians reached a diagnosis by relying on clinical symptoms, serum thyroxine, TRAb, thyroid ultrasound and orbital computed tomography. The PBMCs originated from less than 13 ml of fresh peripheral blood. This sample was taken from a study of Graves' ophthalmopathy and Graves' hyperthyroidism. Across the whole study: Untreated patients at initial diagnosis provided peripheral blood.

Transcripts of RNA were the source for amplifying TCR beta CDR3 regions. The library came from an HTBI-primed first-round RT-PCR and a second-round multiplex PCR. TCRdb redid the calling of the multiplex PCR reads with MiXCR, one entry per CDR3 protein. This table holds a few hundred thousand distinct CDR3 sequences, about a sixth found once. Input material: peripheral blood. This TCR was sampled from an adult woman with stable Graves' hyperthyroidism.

The CDR3 sequence is CASSLQGANYEQYF. The CDR3 DNA follows: TGCGCCAGCAGTCTACAGGGGGCTAACTACGAGCAGTACTTC. The J gene is TRBJ2-7, the V gene TRBV5-1; 9 nucleotides agree with TRBD1. With 5 bases clipped from V and 3 bases from J, the junction kept 6 bases outside the gene matches. The CDR3 is made up of 14 amino acids. Germline V lookup: CDR1 SGHRS, CDR2 YFSETQ.